Sequencing of this T cell receptor (beta chain) was carried out in a study of ipilimumab plus nivolumab after autologous stem cell transplantation. The overall study: The DLBCL cohort had primary refractory and relapsed disease, with 18-month progression-free survival of around 88% and 27%.

The CDR3 is 13 amino acids. Germline loops: CDR1 LNHDA, CDR2 SQIVND (reference sequence). Trimming removed 4 bases from V and 7 bases from J, with 11 bases in between. Clones were sequenced by immunoSEQ multiplex PCR, and TCRdb holds only the in-frame ones, with some missing. Of 84,000 or so clones in the sample, 83% are singletons; the top ten hold 2% to 2.5%. The chain couples TRBV19 to TRBJ2-1, with no clear D. The sample consisted of PBMCs, taken in a trial of ipilimumab plus nivolumab as post-transplant consolidation. This TCR was sampled from a male donor with diffuse large B-cell lymphoma. CDR3 loop: CASSSWGYNEQFF. CDR3 nucleotide sequence: TGTGCCAGTAGTAGCTGGGGATATAATGAGCAGTTCTTC. Full variable domain (rest looked up from reference TRBV19 and TRBJ2-1): DGGITQSPKYLFRKEGQNVTLSCEQNLNHDAMYWYRQDPGQGLRLIYYSQIVNDFQKGDIAEGYSVSREKKESFPLTVTSAQKNPTAFYLCASSSWGYNEQFFGPGTRLTVL.